The clone carrying this T cell receptor (beta chain) occurred a few times. What it recognizes is unknown. The data are from a study of post-analysis software for immune sequencing data. Overall study context: There were relapsing-remitting, secondary progressive and progressive-relapsing multiple sclerosis among the disease courses included.

Carried by the TCR beta cDNA libraries were unique molecular identifiers. Input amounts of 1 to 10 million T cells were used. These gave 500,000 or so cDNA molecules, so each molecule approximated one T cell. One entry per CDR3 protein, called by TCRdb with MiXCR from the PCR reads. Of roughly 730,000 distinct CDR3 sequences listed, 25% to 30% are singletons. Whole-study findings and limits: Controls significantly exceeded multiple sclerosis patients in normalized Chao1 diversity. Batch-mates among the samples co-clustered strongly by F measure.

Sample: blood. The sequence was collected from a girl aged 5-17 years with multiple sclerosis.

CDR3 protein: CASSLNGQARLGETQYF. DNA for the CDR3: TGTGCCAGCAGCTTAAACGGACAGGCCCGCTTAGGGGAGACCCAGTACTTC. The rearrangement links TRBV7-9 to TRBJ2-5; the match to TRBD1 covers 7 bases. This CDR3 is built from 17 residues. The junction had 14 bases not matched to a gene; V was cut back by 2 bases and J by 5 bases. Germline V gene sequence: CDR1 SEHNR, CDR2 FQNEAQ (reference sequence).